Below are 29 T cell receptor beta chains sequenced from a single sample in a study of cytomegalovirus exposure and HLA in healthy donors (dated by TCRdb to about 2017). Libraries were built with the immunoSEQ multiplex PCR assay. For the multiplex PCR, a mixture combining 60 forward primers for TCR Vbeta segments and 13 reverse primers for TCR Jbeta segments was used. TCRdb took over this immuneACCESS table, retaining in-frame rearrangements with V and J assigned. Such tables are incomplete; in checked studies, under half of the missing clones stem from an unresolved V gene, and the remainder is unexplained. For this sample the table gives 180,000 or so clones, of which 80% to 90% were detected only once. The ten largest clones add up to roughly 8.8% of the sample. Material for sequencing was PBMCs. All receptors derive from a young man in good health and CMV-seropositive.

The chain joins TRBV10-2 to TRBJ1-5; tentatively, D is TRBD1 (5 bases). CDR3 size: 14 residues. The ends were cut back, 0 bases at V and 2 bases at J, with 5 bases in the middle. The germline CDR1 and CDR2 sequences are WSHSY and SAAADI. DNA of the CDR3: TGCGCCAGCAGTGAGTCCAGGGGCAATCAGCCCCAGCATTTT. It encodes CASSESRGNQPQHF.

The chain uses TRBV5-6 and TRBJ2-2; 8 nucleotides align to TRBD1. Germline trimming cut 0 bases from V and 3 bases from J; bases unmatched to any gene: 1. The CDR3 covers 15 residues. Germline lookup yields CDR1 SGHDT and CDR2 YYEEEE. The CDR3 DNA is TGTGCCAGCAGCTTGGTGGACAGGGACACCGGGGAGCTGTTTTTT. This encodes CASSLVDRDTGELFF.

The chain links TRBV5-1 to TRBJ1-1; TRBD1 aligns across 7 bases. J lost 0 bases, V lost 3 bases, and 2 bases had no gene match. The length of the CDR3 is 14 residues. Germline CDR1 SGHRS, CDR2 YFSETQ. The DNA for the CDR3 is TGCGCCAGCAGCTGGGACAGCCTGAACACTGAAGCTTTCTTT. It yields the protein CASSWDSLNTEAFF.

The rearrangement uses TRBV9 and TRBJ2-3, with 8 nucleotides matching TRBD1. Trimming took 0 bases from V and 0 from J; bases not matched to a gene: 6. Looked up from germline, CDR1 is SGDLS and CDR2 is YYNGEE. This CDR3 has 17 residues. DNA of the CDR3: TGTGCCAGCAGCGTAGTAGGGGGACAGGATAGCACAGATACGCAGTATTTT. Translating gives CASSVVGGQDSTDTQYF.

This sequence joins TRBV6-1 and TRBJ1-3; 7 bases match TRBD1. The V gene end was trimmed by 2 bases and the J gene end by 1 base; junction bases not matched to a gene: 5. The CDR3 is 16 amino acids. Germline loops: CDR1 MNHNS, CDR2 SASEGT. CDR3 amino acids: CASSENRGGSGNTIYF. The CDR3 nucleotides are TGTGCCAGCAGTGAAAACAGGGGAGGATCTGGAAACACCATATATTTT.

This rearrangement joins TRBV30 to TRBJ2-5; D remains ambiguous. The end of the DNA aligns better with TRBJ2-7, so the J call may be wrong. The CDR3 contains 12 residues. Germline assignment: CDR1 GTSNPN and CDR2 SVGIG (reference sequence). CDR3 region: CAWSVSSVEQYF. In DNA form, the CDR3 reads TGTGCCTGGAGTGTCTCTTCTGTCGAGCAGTACTTC.

The rearrangement links TRBV2 to TRBJ2-3; D ambiguous. V lost 6 bases to trimming and J lost 2 bases, with 6 bases between them. Germline V gene lookup returns CDR1 SNHLY and CDR2 FYNNEI. CDR3 length equals 12 residues. CDR3: CASSRYTDTQYF. CDR3 bases: TGTGCCAGCAGCCGCTACACAGATACGCAGTATTTT.

The gene calls are TRBV18 and TRBJ2-2; a possible D gene is TRBD2 (5 bases). V dropped 2 bases and J dropped 0 bases, with 7 bases sitting between them. The CDR3 contains 15 residues. CDR1 is KGHSH and CDR2 is LQKENI in the germline V gene. The CDR3 nucleotides are TGTGCCAGCTCACCATGGGAGCCGAACACCGGGGAGCTGTTTTTT. This sequence encodes CASSPWEPNTGELFF.

This chain connects TRBV18 to TRBJ1-6; 7 bases map to TRBD1. CDR1 and CDR2 (germline): KGHSH, LQKENI. CDR3 length equals 16 residues. The J segment lost 1 base and the V segment lost 3 bases, leaving 3 bases of the junction unmatched. As DNA, the CDR3 is TGTGCCAGCTCACCTACGGACAGGTCCTATAATTCACCCCTCCACTTT. It encodes CASSPTDRSYNSPLHF.

The chain couples TRBV23-1 to TRBJ2-3; the D gene is possibly TRBD1 (5 bases). TRBV23-1 is noted as an ORF with a role that remains uncertain. Trimming took off 6 bases at V and 0 bases at J, with 16 bases between the two ends. The CDR3 consists of 16 residues. The DNA of the CDR3 is TGCGCCAGCAGACTCAGGGATTTTTTTAGCACAGATACGCAGTATTTT. The encoded protein is CASRLRDFFSTDTQYF.

The gene calls are TRBV19 and TRBJ2-7, with D hard to call. The V and J ends lost 4 bases and 3 bases respectively, with 4 bases between them. The CDR3 runs to 11 residues. From germline, CDR1 is LNHDA and CDR2 SQIVND (reference sequence). DNA for the CDR3: TGTGCCAGTAGTACTAACTACGAGCAGTACTTC. Protein sequence: CASSTNYEQYF.

This chain uses TRBV7-6 with TRBJ2-2; 14 positions agree with TRBD2. The CDR3 runs 17 residues. Germline-derived CDR1 and CDR2 are SGHVS and FNYEAQ. Trimming took 5 bases from V and 4 from J; bases not matched to a gene: 6. The CDR3 protein is CASSTPGTSGGTGELFF. CDR3 nucleotide sequence: TGTGCCAGCAGCACGCCTGGGACTAGCGGGGGCACCGGGGAGCTGTTTTTT.

This chain uses TRBV29-1 with TRBJ2-5; 9 bases line up with TRBD1. V lost 6 bases to trimming and J lost 4 bases; unmatched junction nucleotides: 6. Germline CDR1 is SQVTM and CDR2 is ANQGSEA. CDR3 length: 13 residues. The chain's CDR3 is CSVQGARGETQYF. For the CDR3, the DNA is TGCAGCGTACAGGGGGCGCGAGGAGAGACCCAGTACTTC.

This rearrangement joins TRBV4-3 to TRBJ1-2; 7 bases fit TRBD1. The CDR3 loop spans 14 amino acids. V shed 0 bases, J shed 4 bases, and the junction held 2 bases outside the gene matches. The V gene's germline CDR1 is LGHNA and CDR2 YSLEER. The DNA for the CDR3 is TGCGCCAGCAGCCAAGAGTCAGGGGGCTATGGCTACACCTTC. Its protein is CASSQESGGYGYTF.

This clone was recorded once. The chain combines TRBV6-5 with TRBJ1-1; 7 nucleotides align to TRBD1. Per germline, CDR1 MNHEY and CDR2 SVGAGI. This CDR3 has 16 residues. With 4 bases clipped from V and 0 bases from J, the junction kept 8 bases outside the gene matches. CDR3 amino acids: CASSWGDSLVNTEAFF. DNA for the CDR3: TGTGCCAGCAGTTGGGGGGACAGTTTAGTGAACACTGAAGCTTTCTTT.

This clone has only one observation. The chain uses TRBV4-1 and TRBJ2-3; TRBD2 matches 9 bases. CDR1 is MGHRA, CDR2 YSYEKL, per germline. The V segment lost 1 base and the J segment 4 bases; nucleotides outside the gene matches: 9. This CDR3 is 17 amino acids long. The CDR3 coding sequence is TGCGCCAGCAGCCAAGCTGGTTGGCTAGCGGGGTCAGATACGCAGTATTTT. This encodes CASSQAGWLAGSDTQYF.

The rearrangement joins TRBV5-5 to TRBJ1-2; D might be TRBD1 (5 bases). V was trimmed by 2 bases and J by 3 bases, leaving 11 bases between them. The CDR3 has 14 residues. Germline values: CDR1 SGHKS, CDR2 YYEKEE (reference sequence). The CDR3 loop reads CASSFGGGDYGYTF. In DNA form, the CDR3 reads TGTGCCAGCAGCTTCGGGGGAGGTGACTATGGCTACACCTTC. The full variable domain, completed using reference TRBV5-5 and TRBJ1-2, is DAGVTQSPTHLIKTRGQQVTLRCSPISGHKSVSWYQQVLGQGPQFIFQYYEKEERGRGNFPDRFSARQFPNYSSELNVNALLLGDSALYLCASSFGGGDYGYTFGSGTRLTVV.

J is TRBJ2-5 and V is TRBV7-8, with unresolved D. The V end lost 5 bases, the J end lost 3 bases, and 4 bases lay between the germline ends. This CDR3 has 11 amino acids. Germline V gives CDR1 SGHVS, CDR2 FQNEAQ. CDR3 in amino acids: CASSREETQYF. DNA for the CDR3: TGTGCCAGCAGCCGTGAAGAGACCCAGTACTTC.

This rearrangement joins TRBV14 to TRBJ2-7, with 10 bases identical to TRBD2. The CDR3 runs 16 residues. Trimming cost V 5 bases and J 6 bases; bases outside gene matches: 13. Per germline, CDR1 SGHDN and CDR2 FVKESK. The CDR3 is CASSYQVLAGVSEQYF. In DNA, the CDR3 is TGTGCCAGCAGCTACCAAGTTCTAGCGGGGGTATCCGAGCAGTACTTC.

The chain employs TRBV7-6 and TRBJ2-7; D is possibly TRBD2 (6 bases). V lost 1 base and J lost 13, with 14 bases in between. The CDR3 consists of 12 residues. Germline CDR1 SGHVS, CDR2 FNYEAQ. CDR3 in DNA: TGTGCCAGCAGCTTAGGGGGGGAGGACCTATACTTC. Protein sequence: CASSLGGEDLYF.

DNA for the CDR3: TGCGCCAGCAGTGAGCACCCCAGGGGAGTTAGCACAGATACGCAGTATTTT. As protein: CASSEHPRGVSTDTQYF. The chain has TRBV10-1 and TRBJ2-3, with D possibly being TRBD1 (6 bases). This CDR3 spans 17 amino acids. Trimming cost V 2 bases and J 0 bases, with 15 bases left between them. Germline CDR1 is WNHNN and CDR2 is SYGVQD (reference sequence).

The DNA for the CDR3 is TGCAGCGTTCGCAGGGACTCAGGGTACGAGCAGTACTTC. Translating gives CSVRRDSGYEQYF. The rearrangement links TRBV29-1 to TRBJ2-7, with D tentatively TRBD2 (6 bases). Germline V gives CDR1 SQVTM, CDR2 ANQGSEA. Trimming took 5 bases from V and 4 from J, leaving 15 bases between them. The CDR3 consists of 13 residues.

The J gene is TRBJ2-7, the V gene TRBV19; a weak D match, TRBD2 (6 bases). Germline CDR1 is LNHDA and CDR2 is SQIVND (reference sequence). Trimming took 3 bases from V and 1 from J, leaving 13 bases between them. The CDR3 length is 15 residues. The CDR3 protein is CASSIAAAGSYEQYF. The CDR3 DNA reads as TGTGCCAGTAGTATCGCCGCGGCGGGATCCTACGAGCAGTACTTC.

Only one count was recorded for this clone. The chain links TRBV29-1 to TRBJ2-4; D is perhaps TRBD1 (6 bases). This CDR3 is built from 16 residues. Germline assignment: CDR1 SQVTM and CDR2 ANQGSEA. With 4 bases removed from V and 6 bases from J, the gap between germline ends came to 22 bases. CDR3 loop: CSVASISGAVVNIQYF. The CDR3 DNA is TGCAGCGTTGCTTCGATTTCAGGGGCCGTGGTAAACATTCAGTACTTC.

The chain recombines TRBV10-3 with TRBJ2-3; 16 bases fit TRBD2. V shed 11 bases, J shed 6 bases, and the junction held 14 bases outside the gene matches. The CDR3 runs 17 residues. Germline V CDR1 and CDR2: ENHRY, SYGVKD. The CDR3 reads CASRPRGTSGGADTQYF. In DNA, the CDR3 is TGTGCCTCCCGCCCGAGGGGGACTAGCGGGGGGGCGGATACGCAGTATTTT.

The chain carries TRBV6-5 and TRBJ2-3; 7 nucleotides align to TRBD1. The trim removed 2 bases at V and 5 bases at J, leaving 10 bases unmatched. Germline CDR1 and CDR2: MNHEY and SVGAGI. This CDR3 comprises 16 residues. The CDR3 DNA is TGTGCCAGCAGTTACGACAGACAGGGTTCGGGAGATACGCAGTATTTT. Protein sequence: CASSYDRQGSGDTQYF.

This clone turned up a few times. The V call is TRBV21-1, the J call TRBJ1-3. TRBV21-1 is a known pseudogene. The CDR3 runs to 14 residues. The CDR3 sequence: CASSNSVSGNTIYF. CDR3 DNA sequence: TGTGCCAGCAGCAATAGCGTCTCTGGAAACACCATATATTTT.

The V gene is TRBV30, the J gene TRBJ2-7; 7 positions match TRBD1. Germline-derived CDR1 and CDR2 are GTSNPN and SVGIG (reference sequence). CDR3 size: 14 residues. Trimming at V came to 4 bases and at J to 0 bases, leaving 6 bases not matched to a gene. The CDR3 protein is CAWTRWDSSYEQYF. CDR3 bases: TGTGCCTGGACCCGATGGGACAGCTCCTACGAGCAGTACTTC.

V gene TRBV9 combines with J gene TRBJ2-5; 9 positions match TRBD2. Germline CDR1 is SGDLS and CDR2 is YYNGEE. The CDR3 has 15 amino acids. Trimming took 2 bases from V and 5 from J; bases not matched to a gene: 7. The CDR3 spells CASSVGLAGRETQYF. The CDR3 DNA follows: TGTGCCAGCAGCGTGGGTCTAGCGGGGCGGGAGACCCAGTACTTC.